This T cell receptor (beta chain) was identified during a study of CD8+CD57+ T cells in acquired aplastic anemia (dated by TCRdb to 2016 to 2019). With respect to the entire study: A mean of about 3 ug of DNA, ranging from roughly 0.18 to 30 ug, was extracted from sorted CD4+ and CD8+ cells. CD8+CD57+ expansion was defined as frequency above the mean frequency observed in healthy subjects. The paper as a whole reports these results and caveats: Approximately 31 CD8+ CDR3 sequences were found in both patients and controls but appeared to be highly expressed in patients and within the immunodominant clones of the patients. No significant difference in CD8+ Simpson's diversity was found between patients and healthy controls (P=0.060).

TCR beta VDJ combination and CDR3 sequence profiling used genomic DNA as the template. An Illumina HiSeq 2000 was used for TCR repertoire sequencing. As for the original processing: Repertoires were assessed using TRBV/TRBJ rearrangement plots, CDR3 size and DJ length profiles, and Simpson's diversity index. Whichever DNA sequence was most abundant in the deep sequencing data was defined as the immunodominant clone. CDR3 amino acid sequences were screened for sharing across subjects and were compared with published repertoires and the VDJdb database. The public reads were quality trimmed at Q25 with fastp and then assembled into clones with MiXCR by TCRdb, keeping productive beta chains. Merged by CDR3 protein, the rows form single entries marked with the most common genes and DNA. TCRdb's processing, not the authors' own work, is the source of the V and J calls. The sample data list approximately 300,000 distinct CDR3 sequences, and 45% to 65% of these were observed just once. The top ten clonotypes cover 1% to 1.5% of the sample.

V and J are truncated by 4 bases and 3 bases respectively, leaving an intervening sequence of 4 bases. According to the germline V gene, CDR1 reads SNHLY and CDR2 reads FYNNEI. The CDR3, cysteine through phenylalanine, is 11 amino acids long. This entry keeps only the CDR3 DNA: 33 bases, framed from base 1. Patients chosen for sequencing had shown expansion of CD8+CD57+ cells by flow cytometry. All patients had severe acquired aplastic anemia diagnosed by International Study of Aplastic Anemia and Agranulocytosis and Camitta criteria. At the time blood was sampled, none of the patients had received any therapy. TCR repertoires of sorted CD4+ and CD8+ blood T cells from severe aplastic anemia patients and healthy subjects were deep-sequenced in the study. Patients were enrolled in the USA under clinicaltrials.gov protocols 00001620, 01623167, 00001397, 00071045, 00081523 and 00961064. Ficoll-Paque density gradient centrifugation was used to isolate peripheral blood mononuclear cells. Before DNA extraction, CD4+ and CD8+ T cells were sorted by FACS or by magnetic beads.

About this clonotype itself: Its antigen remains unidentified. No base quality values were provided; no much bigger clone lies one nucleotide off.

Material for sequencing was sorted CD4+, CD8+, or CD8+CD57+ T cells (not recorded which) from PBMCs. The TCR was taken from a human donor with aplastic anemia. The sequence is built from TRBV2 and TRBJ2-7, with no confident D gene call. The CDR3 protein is CASSAIYEQYF. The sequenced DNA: TGTGCCAGCAGTGCCATCTACGAGCAGTACTTC.